This TCR beta chain came from a study of cytomegalovirus exposure and HLA in healthy donors. Study context: In an earlier analysis, around 100 million unique TCR beta sequences were found from 150 million to 200 million T cells. General study points: Donors were assumed by presence/absence analyses to have roughly uniform sequencing depth.

This clone showed up just a few times. Its antigen is currently unknown. A multiplex PCR was run with 60 Vbeta primers and 13 Jbeta primers. Using immunoSEQ multiplex PCR, the repertoire was profiled, and TCRdb retains in-frame clones only, with some absent. This sample has under 200,000 clones, with more than 70% found just once. Sample: PBMCs. The TCR originated in a boy aged 2 to 10 in good health and CMV-seronegative.

CDR3 DNA: TGTGCCAGCAGCCCACGGACTAGCGGGAGTTTTCAAGAGACCCAGTACTTC. Translated: CASSPRTSGSFQETQYF. The chain is built from TRBV9 and TRBJ2-5; 13 bases match TRBD2. Trimming removed 4 bases from V and 2 bases from J; junction bases left unmatched: 8. Germline CDR1 reads SGDLS; CDR2 reads YYNGEE. The CDR3 spans 17 residues.